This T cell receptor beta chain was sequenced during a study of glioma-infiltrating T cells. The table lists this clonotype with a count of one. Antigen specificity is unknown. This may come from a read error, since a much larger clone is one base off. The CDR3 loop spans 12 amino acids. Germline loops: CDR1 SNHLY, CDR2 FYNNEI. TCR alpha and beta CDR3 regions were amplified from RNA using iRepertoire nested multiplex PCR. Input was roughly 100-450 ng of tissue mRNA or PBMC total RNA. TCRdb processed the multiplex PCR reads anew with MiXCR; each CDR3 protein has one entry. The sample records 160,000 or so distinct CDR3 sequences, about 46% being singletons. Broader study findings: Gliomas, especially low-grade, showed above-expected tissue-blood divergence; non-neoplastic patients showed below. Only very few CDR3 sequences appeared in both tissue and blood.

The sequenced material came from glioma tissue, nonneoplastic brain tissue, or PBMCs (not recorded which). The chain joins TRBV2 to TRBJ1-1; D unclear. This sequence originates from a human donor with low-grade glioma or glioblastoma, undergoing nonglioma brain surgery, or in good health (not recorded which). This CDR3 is CSSSEAGYEAFF. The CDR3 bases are TGTTCCAGCAGTGAAGCCGGATATGAAGCTTTCTTT.